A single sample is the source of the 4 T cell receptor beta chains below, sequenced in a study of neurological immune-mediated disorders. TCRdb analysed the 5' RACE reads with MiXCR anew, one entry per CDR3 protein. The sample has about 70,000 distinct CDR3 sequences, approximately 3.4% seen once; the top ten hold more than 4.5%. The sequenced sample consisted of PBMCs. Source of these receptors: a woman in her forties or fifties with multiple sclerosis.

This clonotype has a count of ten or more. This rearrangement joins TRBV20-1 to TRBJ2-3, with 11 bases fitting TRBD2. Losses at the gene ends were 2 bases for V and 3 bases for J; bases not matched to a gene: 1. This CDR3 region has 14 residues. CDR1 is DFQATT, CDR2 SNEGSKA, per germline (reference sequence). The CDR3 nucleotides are TGCAGTGCTAGAACTAGCGGGAGTACAGATACGCAGTATTTT. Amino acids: CSARTSGSTDTQYF.

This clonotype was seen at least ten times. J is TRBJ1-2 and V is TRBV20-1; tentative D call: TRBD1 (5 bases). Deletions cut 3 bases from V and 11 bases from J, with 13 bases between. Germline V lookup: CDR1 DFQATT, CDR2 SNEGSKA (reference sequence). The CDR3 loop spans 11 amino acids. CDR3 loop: CSASVDGGYTF. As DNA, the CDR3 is TGCAGTGCTAGTGTAGATGGGGGTTACACCTTC.

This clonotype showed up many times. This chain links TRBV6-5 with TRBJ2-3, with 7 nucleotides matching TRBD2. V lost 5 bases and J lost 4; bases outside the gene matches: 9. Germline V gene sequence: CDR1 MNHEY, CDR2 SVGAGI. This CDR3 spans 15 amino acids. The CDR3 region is CASSRGERGADTQYF. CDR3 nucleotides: TGTGCCAGCAGTCGGGGTGAGCGGGGCGCAGATACGCAGTATTTT.

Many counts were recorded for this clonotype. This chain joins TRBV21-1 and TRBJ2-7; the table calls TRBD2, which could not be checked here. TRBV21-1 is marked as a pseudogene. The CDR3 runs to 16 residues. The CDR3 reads CASSKLWTGGADEQYF. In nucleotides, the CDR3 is TGTGCCAGCAGCAAACTATGGACGGGAGGGGCCGACGAGCAGTACTTC.